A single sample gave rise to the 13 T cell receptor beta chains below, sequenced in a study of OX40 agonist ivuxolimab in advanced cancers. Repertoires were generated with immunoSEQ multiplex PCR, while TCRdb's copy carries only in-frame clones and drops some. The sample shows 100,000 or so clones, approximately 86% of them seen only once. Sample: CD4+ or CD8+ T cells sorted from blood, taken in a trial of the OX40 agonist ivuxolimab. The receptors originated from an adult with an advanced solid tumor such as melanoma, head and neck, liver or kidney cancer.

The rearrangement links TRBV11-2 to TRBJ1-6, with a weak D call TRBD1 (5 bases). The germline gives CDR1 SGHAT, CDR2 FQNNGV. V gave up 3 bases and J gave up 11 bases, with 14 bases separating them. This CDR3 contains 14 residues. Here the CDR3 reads CASSLWQPRAPLHF. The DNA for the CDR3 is TGTGCCAGCAGCTTGTGGCAGCCCAGGGCACCCCTCCACTTT.

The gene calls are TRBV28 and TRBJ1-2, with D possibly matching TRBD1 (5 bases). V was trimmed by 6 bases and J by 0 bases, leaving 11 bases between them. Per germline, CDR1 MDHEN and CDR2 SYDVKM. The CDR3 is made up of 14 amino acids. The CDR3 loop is CASSVPRANYGYTF. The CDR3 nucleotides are TGTGCCAGCAGCGTCCCCAGGGCTAACTATGGCTACACCTTC.

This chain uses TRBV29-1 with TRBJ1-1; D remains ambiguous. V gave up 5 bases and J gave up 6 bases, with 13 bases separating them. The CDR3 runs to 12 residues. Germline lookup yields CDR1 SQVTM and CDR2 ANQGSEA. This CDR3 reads CSVRIVGSEAFF. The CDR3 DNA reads TGCAGCGTTAGAATAGTAGGGTCTGAAGCTTTCTTT.

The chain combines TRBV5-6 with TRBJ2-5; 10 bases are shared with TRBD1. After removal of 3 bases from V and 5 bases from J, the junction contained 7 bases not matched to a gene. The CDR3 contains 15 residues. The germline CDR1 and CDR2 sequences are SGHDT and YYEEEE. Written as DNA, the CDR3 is TGTGCCAGCAGCTCCGGGACAGGGGTTAGGGAGACCCAGTACTTC. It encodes CASSSGTGVRETQYF.

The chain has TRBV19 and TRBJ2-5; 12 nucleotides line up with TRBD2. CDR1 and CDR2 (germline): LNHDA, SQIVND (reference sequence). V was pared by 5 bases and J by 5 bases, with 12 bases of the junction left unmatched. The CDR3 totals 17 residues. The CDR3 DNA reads TGTGCCAGTAGTTCGGGGACTAGCGGGCGCCTTGGGGAGACCCAGTACTTC. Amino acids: CASSSGTSGRLGETQYF.

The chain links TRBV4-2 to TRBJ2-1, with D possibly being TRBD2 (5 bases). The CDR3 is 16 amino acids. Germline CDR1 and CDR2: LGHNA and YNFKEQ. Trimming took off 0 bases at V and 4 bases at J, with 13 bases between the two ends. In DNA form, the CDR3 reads TGTGCCAGCAGCCAAGAATTGAGCGGAGATTACAATGAGCAGTTCTTC. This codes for CASSQELSGDYNEQFF.

CDR3: CAWSLTGGRDTIYF. In DNA, the CDR3 is TGTGCCTGGAGCCTGACAGGGGGCCGGGACACCATATATTTT. The V gene is TRBV30, the J gene TRBJ1-3; 10 bases agree with TRBD1. Germline assignment: CDR1 GTSNPN and CDR2 SVGIG (reference sequence). With 3 bases clipped from V and 8 bases from J, the junction kept 7 bases outside the gene matches. The length of the CDR3 is 14 residues. The full variable domain, rest sourced from reference TRBV30 and TRBJ1-3, is SQTIHQWPATLVQPVGSPLSLECTVEGTSNPNLYWYRQAAGRGLQLLFYSVGIGQISSEVPQNLSASRPQDRQFILSSKKLLLSDSGFYLCAWSLTGGRDTIYFGEGSWLTVV.

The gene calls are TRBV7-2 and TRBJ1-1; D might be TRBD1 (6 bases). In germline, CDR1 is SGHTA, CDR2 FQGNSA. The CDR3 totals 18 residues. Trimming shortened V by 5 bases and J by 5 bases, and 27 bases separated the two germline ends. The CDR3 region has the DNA TGTGCCAGCAGCCTGGGGGGCAGGGGAGGGAGTTCGTGGACTGAAGCTTTCTTT. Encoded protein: CASSLGGRGGSSWTEAFF.

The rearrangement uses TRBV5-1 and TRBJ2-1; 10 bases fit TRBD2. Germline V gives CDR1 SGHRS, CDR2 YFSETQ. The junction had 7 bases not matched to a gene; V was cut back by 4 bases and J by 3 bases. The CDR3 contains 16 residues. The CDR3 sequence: CASSTLPSGSYNEQFF. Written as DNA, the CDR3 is TGCGCCAGCAGCACCCTCCCTAGCGGGAGCTACAATGAGCAGTTCTTC.

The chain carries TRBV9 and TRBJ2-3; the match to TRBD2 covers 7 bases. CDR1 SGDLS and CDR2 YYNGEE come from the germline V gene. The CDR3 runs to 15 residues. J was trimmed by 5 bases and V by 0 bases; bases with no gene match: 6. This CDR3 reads CASSVEPSGLDTQYF. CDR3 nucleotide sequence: TGTGCCAGCAGCGTAGAACCTAGCGGACTAGATACGCAGTATTTT.

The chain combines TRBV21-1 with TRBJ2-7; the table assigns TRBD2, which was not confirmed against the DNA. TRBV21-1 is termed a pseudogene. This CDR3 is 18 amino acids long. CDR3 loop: CASSFPTGRGARTYEQYF. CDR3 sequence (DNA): TGTGCCAGCAGCTTCCCCACGGGACGGGGGGCGCGGACCTACGAGCAGTACTTC.

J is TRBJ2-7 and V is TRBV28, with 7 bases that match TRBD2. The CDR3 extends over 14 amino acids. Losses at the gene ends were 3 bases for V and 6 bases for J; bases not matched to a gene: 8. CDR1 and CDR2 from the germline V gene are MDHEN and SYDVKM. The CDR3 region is CASSFGGNPGEQYF. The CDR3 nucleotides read TGTGCCAGCAGTTTCGGGGGGAATCCAGGCGAGCAGTACTTC.

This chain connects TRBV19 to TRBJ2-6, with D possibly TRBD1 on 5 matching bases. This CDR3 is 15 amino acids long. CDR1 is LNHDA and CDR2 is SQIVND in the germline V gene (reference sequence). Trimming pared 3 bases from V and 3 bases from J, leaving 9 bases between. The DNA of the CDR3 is TGTGCCAGTAGTATCCAGGGTGGTGGGGCCAACGTCCTGACTTTC. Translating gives CASSIQGGGANVLTF.